These T cell receptor beta chains were read from a single sample in a study of OX40 agonist ivuxolimab in advanced cancers. Sequencing used immunoSEQ multiplex PCR; TCRdb keeps in-frame clones, though not all of them. The data contain approximately 65,000 clones, roughly nine tenths of them seen just once; the ten biggest clones take up 0.7% to 0.9%. The source was CD4+ or CD8+ T cells sorted from blood, collected in a trial of the OX40 agonist ivuxolimab. These receptors were taken from an adult with an advanced solid tumor such as melanoma, head and neck, liver or kidney cancer. Both conserved end residues are trimmed from each CDR3.

CDR3 protein | V gene
ASSPDGNREAF | TRBV7-6
ASRVGFGEKLF | TRBV5-1
ASSLGQQGEKLF | TRBV5-1
ASSFGGRSSGNTIY | TRBV5-1
ASSPPDPGQGDDEQF | TRBV18
ASSSREQF | TRBV28
ASTPGQGGDYGYT | TRBV5-1
ASSFRDRSNTEAF | TRBV27
ASSFLGQGTGELF | TRBV28
ASSLGSSYEQY | TRBV11-3
ASSLARGETQY | TRBV7-9
ASSEVWTGGSGANVLT | TRBV6-4
ASTLRGLITDTQY | TRBV19
ASGLFREQY | TRBV12-5
ASEQGAGYT | TRBV19
ASSFGQYYGYT | TRBV28
ASSLAASRNEQF | TRBV7-9
ASSVGGSTDTQY | TRBV10-1
ASSQTTGSYEQY | TRBV7-8
AIKVGSGAGEQF | TRBV10-3
ASSTEDSSTEAF | TRBV19
AWRSQNTGELF | TRBV30
ASREGNSYNEQF | TRBV10-2
ASSGQGENTEAF | TRBV28
ATSRDQGERNQPQH | TRBV15
SVPKSGLNTEAF | TRBV29-1
ASSRGENNEQF | TRBV7-7
ASSVGWVGNTIY | TRBV9
ASTRTGTNNEQF | TRBV6-1